This passage covers 14 T cell receptor beta chains from one sample sequenced in a study of cytomegalovirus exposure and HLA in healthy donors. Vbeta (60) and Jbeta (13) primers were used in the PCR. Profiling relied on immunoSEQ multiplex PCR, and the TCRdb table lists in-frame clones only, not all of them. The repertoire has roughly 140,000 clones, approximately 79% of them found once; the top ten carry 1.2%. The sequenced material came from PBMCs. Every receptor here comes from a female donor in good health and CMV-seronegative.

The chain carries TRBV2 and TRBJ2-3, with D possibly matching TRBD1 (6 bases). Between the trimmed V and J ends, which lost 3 bases and 0 bases, there was a span of 10 bases. Germline CDR1 reads SNHLY; CDR2 reads FYNNEI. The CDR3 loop spans 15 amino acids. The CDR3 spells CASSDGTSSTDTQYF. CDR3 nucleotides: TGTGCCAGCAGTGACGGGACATCTAGCACAGATACGCAGTATTTT.

The rearrangement uses TRBV7-3 and TRBJ2-1; unclear D gene. Trimming cost V 2 bases and J 1 base, with 9 bases left between them. In germline, CDR1 is SGHTA, CDR2 FQGTGA. The CDR3 sequence is 15 residues long. The CDR3 DNA is TGTGCCAGCAGCTTACTCGCGGTTTCCTACAATGAGCAGTTCTTC. Translated, it gives CASSLLAVSYNEQFF.

The genes are TRBV9 and TRBJ2-3; TRBD2 might be the D (5 bases). Germline V gives CDR1 SGDLS, CDR2 YYNGEE. Deletions cut 2 bases from V and 1 base from J, with 17 bases between. The CDR3 sequence is 17 residues long. CDR3 protein: CASSVSRLSGGTDTQYF. The CDR3, as DNA: TGTGCCAGCAGCGTGAGCCGATTATCCGGGGGCACAGATACGCAGTATTTT.

This clone has a handful of counts. This sequence joins TRBV7-9 and TRBJ1-1, with D uncertain. The germline V gene encodes CDR1 SEHNR and CDR2 FQNEAQ (reference sequence). The CDR3 spans 13 residues. The V end was cut by 2 bases, the J end by 8 bases, with 12 bases between. DNA for the CDR3: TGTGCCAGCAGCTTAAGTCCCGGACTCGAAGCTTTCTTT. This sequence encodes CASSLSPGLEAFF.

V is TRBV5-4 and J is TRBJ1-1; D remains ambiguous. The CDR3 extends over 16 amino acids. Trimming took 2 bases from V and 5 from J, leaving 19 bases between them. CDR1 and CDR2 (germline): SGHNT, YYREEE (reference sequence). CDR3: CASSLRGGGPGTEAFF. The CDR3 region has the DNA TGTGCCAGCAGCTTACGCGGCGGAGGGCCGGGTACTGAAGCTTTCTTT.

The chain combines TRBV5-6 with TRBJ2-7, with D possibly being TRBD2 (5 bases). The CDR3 totals 14 residues. The V gene's germline CDR1 is SGHDT and CDR2 YYEEEE. Trimming took off 0 bases at V and 6 bases at J, with 13 bases between the two ends. DNA for the CDR3: TGTGCCAGCAGCTTGGGGCCGACCGGGATCGAGCAGTACTTC. Protein product: CASSLGPTGIEQYF. The full variable domain, with the rest looked up from reference TRBV5-6 and TRBJ2-7, is DAGVTQSPTHLIKTRGQQVTLRCSPKSGHDTVSWYQQALGQGPQFIFQYYEEEERQRGNFPDRFSGHQFPNYSSELNVNALLLGDSALYLCASSLGPTGIEQYFGPGTRLTVT.

This sequence joins TRBV10-2 and TRBJ1-2, with 9 bases aligning to TRBD1. V lost 3 bases to trimming and J lost 8 bases; unmatched junction nucleotides: 4. The CDR3 runs 13 residues. CDR1 is WSHSY and CDR2 is SAAADI in the germline V gene. The CDR3 spells CASSDGQGWGYTF. CDR3 nucleotide sequence: TGCGCCAGCAGTGACGGACAGGGGTGGGGCTACACCTTC.

The chain links TRBV27 to TRBJ1-1, with TRBD1 matching 7 bases. Looked up from germline, CDR1 is MNHEY and CDR2 is SMNVEV (reference sequence). This CDR3 contains 13 residues. V shed 7 bases and J 4 bases; nucleotides not matched to a gene: 6. CDR3 in DNA: TGTGCCAGCACGAGGGGGCATGGCACTGAAGCTTTCTTT. It encodes CASTRGHGTEAFF.

The sample holds one count of this clone. The chain couples TRBV2 to TRBJ2-7; 9 bases fit TRBD2. This CDR3 is built from 15 residues. Per the germline V gene, CDR1 is SNHLY and CDR2 is FYNNEI. The J segment lost 4 bases and the V segment lost 7 bases, leaving 11 bases of the junction unmatched. Here the CDR3 DNA reads TGTGCCAGCAAACCCCTGGGACTAGCACAGTACGAGCAGTACTTC. Its translation: CASKPLGLAQYEQYF.

The chain recombines TRBV14 with TRBJ2-3; 8 bases are shared with TRBD1. Germline V gives CDR1 SGHDN, CDR2 FVKESK. The CDR3 has 11 amino acids. V shed 4 bases, J shed 11 bases, and the junction held 2 bases outside the gene matches. As DNA, the CDR3 is TGTGCCAGCAGCCTGGGACAGGAGCAGTATTTT. Protein: CASSLGQEQYF.

The chain couples TRBV19 to TRBJ1-5, with 7 bases lining up with TRBD1. The CDR3 is 15 residues long. J lost 4 bases, V lost 4 bases, and 7 bases had no gene match. Germline V CDR1 and CDR2: LNHDA, SQIVND (reference sequence). The CDR3 nucleotides are TGTGCCAGTAGTACCCCGACAGGGATTAATCAGCCCCAGCATTTT. Translated, it gives CASSTPTGINQPQHF.

The V call is TRBV7-8, the J call TRBJ2-1, with 11 positions matching TRBD2. V lost 5 bases, J lost 6 bases, and 6 bases stayed unmatched. Germline CDR1 SGHVS, CDR2 FQNEAQ. The CDR3 extends over 15 amino acids. The CDR3 region has the DNA TGTGCCAGCAGCCCCGGGACTAGCGGTTCCAATGAGCAGTTCTTC. Encoded protein: CASSPGTSGSNEQFF.

This clone is a singleton in its sample. V usage is TRBV15 and J usage is TRBJ1-4; a possible D gene is TRBD1 (6 bases). The CDR3 extends over 15 amino acids. Trimming shortened V by 1 base and J by 8 bases, and 14 bases separated the two germline ends. Germline V lookup: CDR1 LNHNV, CDR2 YYDKDF (reference sequence). The CDR3 nucleotides read TGTGCCACCAGCAGAGGGATACAGGGAGGGGAAAAACTGTTTTTT. Translation: CATSRGIQGGEKLFF.

The V and J genes are TRBV28 and TRBJ2-7, with TRBD1 matching over 9 bases. J gave up 7 bases and V 7 bases, and 14 bases lay outside the gene matches. CDR1 MDHEN and CDR2 SYDVKM come from the germline V gene. The CDR3 contains 15 residues. The CDR3 loop reads CASTSTGTGSWEQYF. The CDR3 DNA sequence: TGTGCCAGCACCTCAACCGGGACAGGGAGTTGGGAGCAGTACTTC.